The 8 T cell receptor beta chains presented below share a single source sample, sequenced in a study of identical twins. In TCRdb, the 5' RACE reads were re-called with MiXCR into one record per CDR3 protein. The data contain under 20,000 distinct CDR3 sequences, roughly 70% of them singletons. The specimen sequenced was memory (CD45RO+) T cells sorted from blood. The receptors were sampled from a woman aged 18-29 years in good health. This table probably holds off-target reads from a library built for another chain.

The rearrangement uses TRBV2 and TRBJ2-7, with D unresolved. Trimming took off 7 bases at V and 0 bases at J, with 10 bases between the two ends. Germline CDR1 and CDR2: SNHLY and FYNNEI. This CDR3 has 13 amino acids. CDR3 amino acids: CASIQWSSYEQYF. The DNA for the CDR3 is TGTGCCAGCATACAGTGGAGCTCCTACGAGCAGTACTTC.

This clonotype was recorded only once. This sequence joins TRBV7-2 and TRBJ2-1, with D possibly TRBD2 on 5 matching bases. Germline V gene lookup returns CDR1 SGHTA and CDR2 FQGNSA. The CDR3 is 15 amino acids. V lost 3 bases to trimming and J lost 4 bases, with 13 bases between them. CDR3 in DNA: TGTGCCAGCAGCTTGGACTCAGAAGAATACAATGAGCAGTTCTTC. The encoded protein is CASSLDSEEYNEQFF.

The J gene is TRBJ2-7, the V gene TRBV20-1; D gene unclear. This CDR3 is built from 12 residues. Trimming left V 4 bases short and J 5 bases short, with 12 bases between. The germline gives CDR1 DFQATT, CDR2 SNEGSKA (reference sequence). The CDR3 region is CSANRLGNEQYF. DNA for the CDR3: TGCAGTGCTAACCGACTTGGGAACGAGCAGTACTTC.

The rearrangement uses TRBV5-1 and TRBJ2-1, with D hard to call. CDR1 SGHRS and CDR2 YFSETQ come from the germline V gene. Between the trimmed V and J ends, which lost 4 bases and 10 bases, there was a span of 24 bases. This CDR3 is 16 amino acids long. The CDR3 nucleotides are TGCGCCAGCAGCCCCGACGCCGGGTCTGTGAAGGACGAGCAGTTCTTC. Translating gives CASSPDAGSVKDEQFF.

The table lists this clonotype with a few counts. The chain has TRBV5-4 and TRBJ2-5; 7 nucleotides line up with TRBD2. This CDR3 spans 14 amino acids. Unmatched junction bases numbered 7, after V lost 3 bases and J lost 5 bases. Germline V gene data show CDR1 as SGHNT and CDR2 as YYREEE (reference sequence). CDR3 DNA sequence: TGTGCCAGCAGCTCAGAAGCGGGGAGGGAGACCCAGTACTTC. Its translation: CASSSEAGRETQYF.

The gene calls are TRBV6-2 or TRBV6-3 and TRBJ2-1; TRBD2 is a possible D gene (5 bases). Germline CDR1 and CDR2: MNHEY and SVGEGT. The CDR3 is 15 residues long. The V and J ends lost 3 bases and 3 bases respectively, with 12 bases between them. CDR3 in DNA: TGTGCCAGCAGTTATCAGAGGGCCCACTACAATGAGCAGTTCTTC. As protein: CASSYQRAHYNEQFF.

The V and J genes are TRBV29-1 and TRBJ2-7; the match to TRBD2 covers 7 bases. The CDR3 has 15 residues. Germline CDR1 reads SQVTM; CDR2 reads ANQGSEA. The V gene end was trimmed by 1 base and the J gene end by 6 bases; junction bases not matched to a gene: 12. The CDR3 bases are TGCAGCGTTGAAGGTACCGCTAGGGACTACGGCGAGCAGTACTTC. Residues: CSVEGTARDYGEQYF.

V is TRBV7-2 and J is TRBJ2-3; D is perhaps TRBD1 or TRBD2 (7 bases each). Deletions cut 1 base from V and 6 bases from J, with 14 bases between. CDR3 length equals 15 residues. Germline CDR1 reads SGHTA; CDR2 reads FQGNSA. The CDR3 coding sequence is TGTGCCAGCAGCTTAGGGGGCAGGGGGGGTGATACGCAGTATTTT. As protein: CASSLGGRGGDTQYF. The whole variable domain, filled in from reference TRBV7-2 and TRBJ2-3, reads GAGVSQSPSNKVTEKGKDVELRCDPISGHTALYWYRQSLGQGLEFLIYFQGNSAPDKSGLPSDRFSAERTGGSVSTLTIQRTQQEDSAVYLCASSLGGRGGDTQYFGPGTRLTVL.